This entry describes one T cell receptor (beta chain). TCRdb's table, derived via immunoSEQ multiplex PCR, lists solely in-frame clones and lacks some. This sample carries around 220,000 clones, 82% of them seen once, and the ten largest clones take 4.9%. In germline, CDR1 is SGHRS, CDR2 YFSETQ. The CDR3 loop spans 18 amino acids. J gave up 1 base and V 2 bases, and 7 bases lay outside the gene matches. The data stem from a study of blood T cell repertoires in COVID-19. The chain carries TRBV5-1 and TRBJ2-4; 12 bases align to TRBD2. The receptor was derived from a woman at least 80 years old with active or convalescent COVID-19. The sample taken for sequencing was peripheral blood. The CDR3 is CASSLIQTSGGAKNIQYF. Here the CDR3 DNA reads TGCGCCAGCAGCTTAATTCAGACTAGCGGGGGCGCCAAAAACATTCAGTACTTC.